A selection of T cell receptor beta chains follows, all from one sample in a study of blood T cell repertoires in COVID-19. Data came from immunoSEQ multiplex PCR; TCRdb stores just in-frame clones and leaves some out. The sample records over 200,000 clones, around 90% being singletons. Sequencing was performed on PBMCs or T cells enriched from blood (not recorded which). These TCRs come from a human donor in a cohort exposed to, infected with or recovered from COVID-19 (not recorded which). The donor label of this sample is uncertain. Both conserved end residues are part of each CDR3. Fields, in order: D gene, V gene, clone size, J gene, CDR3 protein, CDR3 DNA. A D gene is named only where the DNA matches it firmly. Rows give clone size only sometimes, using once, few, many, or a class for an expanded clone.

D: NA; V: TRBV9; size: NA; J: TRBJ1-2; CDR3: CASSLRGGYYGYTF; DNA: TGTGCCAGCAGCCTCAGGGGCGGATACTATGGCTACACCTTC
D: NA; V: TRBV27; size: NA; J: TRBJ1-6; CDR3: CATSLKGNSPLHF; DNA: TGTGCCACCTCTCTAAAGGGGAATTCACCCCTCCACTTT
D: TRBD2; V: TRBV2; size: once; J: TRBJ2-3; CDR3: CASRGLAGGPTTDTQYF; DNA: TGTGCCAGCAGGGGACTAGCGGGGGGGCCGACGACAGATACGCAGTATTTT
D: TRBD2; V: TRBV27; size: NA; J: TRBJ2-1; CDR3: CASSFGGGPSEQFF; DNA: TGTGCCAGCAGTTTCGGGGGGGGGCCCAGTGAGCAGTTCTTC
D: NA; V: TRBV5-6; size: few; J: TRBJ2-7; CDR3: CASSLPDGVDEQYF; DNA: TGTGCCAGCAGCCTCCCAGACGGGGTGGACGAGCAGTACTTC
D: NA; V: TRBV6-5; size: NA; J: TRBJ1-2; CDR3: CASRERRPAYGYTF; DNA: TGTGCCAGCCGAGAAAGGAGGCCGGCCTATGGCTACACCTTC
D: NA; V: TRBV19; size: few; J: TRBJ1-2; CDR3: CASSMGGSGYTF; DNA: TGTGCCAGTAGTATGGGCGGGTCTGGCTACACCTTC
D: NA; V: TRBV7-9; size: once; J: TRBJ2-2; CDR3: CASSLDLRRVTGELFF; DNA: TGTGCCAGCAGCTTAGATCTTAGACGGGTCACCGGGGAGCTGTTTTTT
D: NA; V: TRBV10-3; size: NA; J: TRBJ2-1; CDR3: CAISESGYEQFF; DNA: TGTGCCATCAGTGAGTCCGGGTATGAGCAGTTCTTC
D: NA; V: TRBV2; size: NA; J: TRBJ2-7; CDR3: CASSEGLLTLEEQYF; DNA: TGTGCCAGCAGTGAAGGGCTCTTAACTCTGGAGGAGCAGTACTTC
D: NA; V: TRBV18; size: NA; J: TRBJ2-7; CDR3: CASSPLNQGGLTYEQYF; DNA: TGTGCCAGCTCACCTCTCAATCAGGGGGGCCTCACCTACGAGCAGTACTTC
D: NA; V: TRBV27; size: NA; J: TRBJ1-1; CDR3: CASSLFQGLATEAFF; DNA: TGTGCCAGCAGTTTATTCCAGGGGCTGGCGACTGAAGCTTTCTTT
D: TRBD1; V: TRBV7-2; size: NA; J: TRBJ1-6; CDR3: CASSFDDRGNSPLHF; DNA: TGTGCCAGCAGCTTTGACGACAGGGGAAATTCACCCCTCCACTTT
D: NA; V: TRBV3-1/TRBV3-2; size: NA; J: TRBJ2-7; CDR3: CASSQGRPLTSLPEQYF; DNA: TGTGCCAGCAGCCAAGGGAGACCTCTCACGTCTCTCCCGGAGCAGTACTTC
D: NA; V: TRBV28; size: NA; J: TRBJ1-5; CDR3: CASSSYLTSNQPQHF; DNA: TGTGCCAGCAGTTCCTATCTCACGAGCAATCAGCCCCAGCATTTT
D: TRBD1; V: TRBV2; size: NA; J: TRBJ1-2; CDR3: CASLPGQGDYGYTF; DNA: TGTGCCAGCCTACCGGGACAGGGGGACTATGGCTACACCTTC
D: TRBD1; V: TRBV7-8; size: NA; J: TRBJ2-7; CDR3: CASATPRTGGLDEQYF; DNA: TGTGCCAGCGCGACGCCGAGGACAGGGGGCTTGGATGAGCAGTACTTC
D: TRBD1; V: TRBV29-1; size: NA; J: TRBJ2-5; CDR3: CSVWDRETQYF; DNA: TGCAGCGTTTGGGACAGGGAGACCCAGTACTTC
D: TRBD1; V: TRBV5-1; size: NA; J: TRBJ2-1; CDR3: CASSSGQVSYNEQFF; DNA: TGCGCCAGCAGCTCCGGACAGGTGAGCTACAATGAGCAGTTCTTC
D: NA; V: TRBV29-1; size: NA; J: TRBJ1-1; CDR3: CSVEDPSATGEAFF; DNA: TGCAGCGTTGAAGATCCATCGGCGACGGGTGAAGCTTTCTTT
D: NA; V: TRBV7-3; size: NA; J: TRBJ2-5; CDR3: CASSLTGEGFETQYF; DNA: TGTGCCAGCAGCTTAACGGGAGAAGGCTTCGAGACCCAGTACTTC